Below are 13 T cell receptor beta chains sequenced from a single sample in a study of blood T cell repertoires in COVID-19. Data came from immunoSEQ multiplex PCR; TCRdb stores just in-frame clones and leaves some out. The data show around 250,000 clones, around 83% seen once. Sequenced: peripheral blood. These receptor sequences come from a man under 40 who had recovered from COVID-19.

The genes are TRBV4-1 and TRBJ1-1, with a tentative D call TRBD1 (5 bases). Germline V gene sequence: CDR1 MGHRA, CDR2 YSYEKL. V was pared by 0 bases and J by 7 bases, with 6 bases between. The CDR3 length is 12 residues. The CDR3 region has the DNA TGCGCCAGCAGCCAAGAGGGGGGTGAAGCTTTCTTT. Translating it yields CASSQEGGEAFF.

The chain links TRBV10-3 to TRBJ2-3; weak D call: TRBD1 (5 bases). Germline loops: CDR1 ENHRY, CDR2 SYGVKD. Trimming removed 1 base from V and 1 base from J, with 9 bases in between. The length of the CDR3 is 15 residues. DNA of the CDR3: TGTGCCATCAGTGAGTTAGTCAGGGGCACAGATACGCAGTATTTT. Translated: CAISELVRGTDTQYF.

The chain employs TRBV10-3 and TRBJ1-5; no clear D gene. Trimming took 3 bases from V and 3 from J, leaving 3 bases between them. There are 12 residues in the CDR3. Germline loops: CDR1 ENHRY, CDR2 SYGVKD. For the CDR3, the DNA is TGTGCCATCAGTGATTACAATCAGCCCCAGCATTTT. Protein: CAISDYNQPQHF.

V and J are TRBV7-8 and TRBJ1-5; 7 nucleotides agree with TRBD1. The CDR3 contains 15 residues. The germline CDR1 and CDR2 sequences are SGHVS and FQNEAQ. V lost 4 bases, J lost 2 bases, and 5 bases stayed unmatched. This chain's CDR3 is CASSSGGAGNQPQHF. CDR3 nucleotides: TGTGCCAGCAGCTCAGGGGGAGCGGGCAATCAGCCCCAGCATTTT.

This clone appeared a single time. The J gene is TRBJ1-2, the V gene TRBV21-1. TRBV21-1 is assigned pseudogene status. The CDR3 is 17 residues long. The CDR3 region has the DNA TGTGCCAGCAGCAAATGGGGGAGGGAGGAACCGTATGGTGGCTACACCTTC. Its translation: CASSKWGREEPYGGYTF.

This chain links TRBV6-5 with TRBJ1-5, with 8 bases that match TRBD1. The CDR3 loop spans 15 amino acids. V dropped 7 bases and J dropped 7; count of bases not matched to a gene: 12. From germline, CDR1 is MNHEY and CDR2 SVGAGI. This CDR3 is CASTGRGRFGQPQHF. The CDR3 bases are TGTGCCAGCACTGGCAGGGGGCGGTTCGGGCAGCCCCAGCATTTT.

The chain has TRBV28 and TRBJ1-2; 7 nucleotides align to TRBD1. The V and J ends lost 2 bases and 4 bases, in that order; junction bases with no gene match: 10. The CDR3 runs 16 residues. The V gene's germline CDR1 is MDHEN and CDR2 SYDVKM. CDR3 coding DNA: TGTGCCAGCAGTTTAGCCCCAGGAGGGGGCAGCTATGGCTACACCTTC. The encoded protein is CASSLAPGGGSYGYTF.

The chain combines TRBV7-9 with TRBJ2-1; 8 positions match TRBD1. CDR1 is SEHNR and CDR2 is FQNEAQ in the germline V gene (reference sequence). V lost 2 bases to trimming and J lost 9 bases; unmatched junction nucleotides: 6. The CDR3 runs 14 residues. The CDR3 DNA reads TGTGCCAGCAGCTTATGGCAGGGGGCGCCTGAGCAGTTCTTC. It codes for CASSLWQGAPEQFF.

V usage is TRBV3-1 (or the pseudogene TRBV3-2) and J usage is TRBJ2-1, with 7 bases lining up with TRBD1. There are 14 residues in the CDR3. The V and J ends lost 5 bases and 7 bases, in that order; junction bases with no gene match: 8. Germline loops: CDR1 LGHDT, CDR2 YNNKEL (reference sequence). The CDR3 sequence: CASSAGEGANEQFF. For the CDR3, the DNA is TGTGCCAGCAGCGCCGGCGAGGGGGCAAATGAGCAGTTCTTC.

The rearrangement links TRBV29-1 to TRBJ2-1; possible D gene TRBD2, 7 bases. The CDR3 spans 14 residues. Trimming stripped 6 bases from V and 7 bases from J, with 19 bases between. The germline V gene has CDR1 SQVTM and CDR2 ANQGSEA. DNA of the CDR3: TGCAGCGTAAAAGCCCGGGGGGCGGCAAATGAGCAGTTCTTC. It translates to CSVKARGAANEQFF.

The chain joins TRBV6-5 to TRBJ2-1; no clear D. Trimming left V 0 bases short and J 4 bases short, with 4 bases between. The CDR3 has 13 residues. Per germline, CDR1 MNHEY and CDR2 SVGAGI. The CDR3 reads CASSYSRYNEQFF. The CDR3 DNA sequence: TGTGCCAGCAGTTACTCCCGGTACAATGAGCAGTTCTTC.

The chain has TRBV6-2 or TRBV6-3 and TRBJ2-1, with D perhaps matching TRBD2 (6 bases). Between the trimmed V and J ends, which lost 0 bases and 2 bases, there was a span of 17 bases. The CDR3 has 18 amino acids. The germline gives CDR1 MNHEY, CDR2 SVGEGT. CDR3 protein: CASSYSPSGDPTYNEQFF. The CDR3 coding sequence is TGTGCCAGCAGTTACTCCCCCTCGGGGGACCCAACCTACAATGAGCAGTTCTTC.

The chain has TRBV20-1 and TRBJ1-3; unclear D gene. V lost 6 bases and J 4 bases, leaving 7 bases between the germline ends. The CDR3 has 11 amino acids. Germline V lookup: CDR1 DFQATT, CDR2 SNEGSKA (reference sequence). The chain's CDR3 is CSAAAGNTIYF. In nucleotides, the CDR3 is TGCAGTGCCGCGGCCGGAAACACCATATATTTT.